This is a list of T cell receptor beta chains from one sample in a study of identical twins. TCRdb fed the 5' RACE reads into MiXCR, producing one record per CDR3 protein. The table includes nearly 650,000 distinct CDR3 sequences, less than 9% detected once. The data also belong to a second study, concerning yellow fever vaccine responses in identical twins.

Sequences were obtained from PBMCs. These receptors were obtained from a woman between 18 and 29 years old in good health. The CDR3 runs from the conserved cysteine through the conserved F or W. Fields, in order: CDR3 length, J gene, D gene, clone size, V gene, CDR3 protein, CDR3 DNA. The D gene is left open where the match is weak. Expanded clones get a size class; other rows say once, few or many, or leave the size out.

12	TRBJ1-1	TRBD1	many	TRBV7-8	CASSFPGQGDLF	TGTGCCAGCAGCTTTCCGGGACAGGGAGACTTATTT
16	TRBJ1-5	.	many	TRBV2	CASRDLGTLSNQPQHF	TGTGCCAGCAGGGACCTAGGGACCCTAAGCAATCAGCCCCAGCATTTT
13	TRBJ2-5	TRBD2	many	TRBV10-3	CAIGSSGVETQYF	TGTGCCATCGGGTCTAGCGGGGTTGAGACCCAGTACTTC
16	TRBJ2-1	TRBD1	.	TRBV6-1	CASRGTGVLYSDEQFF	TGTGCCAGCAGGGGGACAGGGGTCCTCTATAGTGATGAGCAGTTCTTC
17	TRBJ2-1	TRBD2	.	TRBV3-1	CASSQVGGIGRANEQFF	TGTGCCAGCAGCCAAGTGGGGGGGATTGGGAGGGCTAATGAGCAGTTCTTC
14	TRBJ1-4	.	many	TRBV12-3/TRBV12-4	CASSFMDVGEKLFF	TGTGCCAGCAGTTTCATGGATGTGGGTGAAAAACTGTTTTTT
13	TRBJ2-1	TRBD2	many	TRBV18	CASSSGGPNEQFF	TGTGCCAGCTCTTCGGGAGGTCCCAATGAGCAGTTCTTC
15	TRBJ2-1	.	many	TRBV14	CASSRNRGSHNEQFF	TGTGCCAGCAGCCGAAATCGGGGATCCCACAATGAGCAGTTCTTC
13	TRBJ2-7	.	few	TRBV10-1	CASSEFGTYEQYF	TGCGCCAGCAGTGAGTTTGGGACCTACGAGCAGTACTTC
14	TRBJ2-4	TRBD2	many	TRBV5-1	CASSTGRALDIQYF	TGCGCCAGCAGTACCGGGAGGGCCTTAGACATTCAGTACTTC
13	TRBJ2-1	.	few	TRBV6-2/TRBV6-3	CASSYSLATEQFF	TGTGCCAGCAGTTACTCACTAGCCACTGAGCAGTTCTTC
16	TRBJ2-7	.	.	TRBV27	CASSPLTGRLSYEQYF	TGTGCCAGCAGTCCCCTTACAGGGAGACTAAGCTACGAGCAGTACTTC
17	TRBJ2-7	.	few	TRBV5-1	CASSLVAAGLSVHEQYF	TGCGCCAGCAGCTTGGTAGCGGCGGGTCTCTCGGTCCACGAGCAGTACTTC
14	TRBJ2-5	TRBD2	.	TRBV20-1	CSARPGLAGETQYF	TGCAGTGCTCGCCCGGGACTAGCAGGAGAGACCCAGTACTTC
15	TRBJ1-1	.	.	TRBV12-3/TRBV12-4	CASSVTSGVNTEAFF	TGTGCCAGCAGTGTTACCTCAGGGGTGAACACTGAAGCTTTCTTT
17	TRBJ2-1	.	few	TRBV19	CASSILAYESSYNEQFF	TGTGCCAGTAGTATACTAGCGTATGAAAGCTCCTACAATGAGCAGTTCTTC
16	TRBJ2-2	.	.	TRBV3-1	CASSQVWTRGSGELFF	TGTGCCAGCAGCCAAGTATGGACTCGGGGGTCCGGGGAGCTGTTTTTT
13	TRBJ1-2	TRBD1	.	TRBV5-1	CASSGTGGHGYTF	TGCGCCAGCAGCGGCACAGGGGGCCATGGCTACACCTTC
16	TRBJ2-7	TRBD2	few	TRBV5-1	CASSLGLAGFSYEQYF	TGCGCCAGCAGCTTAGGACTAGCGGGATTCTCCTACGAGCAGTACTTC
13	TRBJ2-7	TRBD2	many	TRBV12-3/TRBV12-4	CASSLGREREQYF	TGTGCCAGCAGTTTAGGGCGGGAGCGCGAGCAGTACTTC
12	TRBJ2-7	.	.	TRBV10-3	CAISPMAYEQYF	TGTGCCATCAGTCCTATGGCCTACGAGCAGTACTTC
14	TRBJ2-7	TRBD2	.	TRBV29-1	CSVATSGGLYEQYF	TGCAGCGTCGCGACTAGCGGGGGTCTCTACGAGCAGTACTTC
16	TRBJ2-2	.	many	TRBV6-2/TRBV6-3	CASSYSDLANTGELFF	TGTGCCAGCAGTTACTCGGACTTAGCGAACACCGGGGAGCTGTTTTTT
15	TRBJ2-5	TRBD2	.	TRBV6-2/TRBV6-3	CASSSRGGTQETQYF	TGTGCCAGCAGTTCTCGCGGGGGGACTCAAGAGACCCAGTACTTC
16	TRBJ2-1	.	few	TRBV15	CATSREGASSYNEQFF	TGTGCCACCAGCAGGGAAGGAGCCAGCTCCTACAATGAGCAGTTCTTC
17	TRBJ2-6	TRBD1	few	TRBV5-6	CASSLRQGAAGANVLTF	TGTGCCAGCAGCTTGAGGCAGGGGGCAGCTGGGGCCAACGTCCTGACTTTC
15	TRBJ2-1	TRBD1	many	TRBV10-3	CAIRMTGVGDNEQFF	TGTGCCATCAGGATGACAGGGGTCGGAGACAATGAGCAGTTCTTC
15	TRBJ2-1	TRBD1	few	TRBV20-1	CSARQGTGPGDEQFF	TGCAGTGCTAGACAGGGGACAGGCCCAGGGGATGAGCAGTTCTTC
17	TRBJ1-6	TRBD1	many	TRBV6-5	CASSYSRDSNFNSPLHF	TGTGCCAGCAGTTACTCGAGGGACAGCAACTTTAATTCACCCCTCCACTTT
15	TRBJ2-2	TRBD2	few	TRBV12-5	CASVLRLAGVGELFF	TGTGCTAGTGTCCTGAGACTAGCGGGAGTAGGGGAGCTGTTTTTT